This T cell receptor (beta chain) is drawn from a study of blood T cells in healthy people across ages. Alongside a J-beta primer mix, a sample-barcoded 5' primer served in a second PCR lasting about 6 to 12 cycles. Each CDR3 protein is one row after TCRdb ran MiXCR on the 5' RACE reads. Of roughly 1,500,000 distinct CDR3 sequences in the sample, 30% to 35% were seen once. Germline loops: CDR1 SGHTA, CDR2 FQGNSA. Trimming removed 5 bases from V and 2 bases from J; junction bases left unmatched: 4. The CDR3 loop spans 15 amino acids. Sequenced sample: blood. The receptor's source is a woman aged 30 to 39 in good health. The chain links TRBV7-2 to TRBJ1-5, with 9 nucleotides matching TRBD1. Here the CDR3 DNA reads TGTGCCAGCAGCCGGACAGGGGTTCGCAATCAGCCCCAGCATTTT. Translation gives CASSRTGVRNQPQHF.